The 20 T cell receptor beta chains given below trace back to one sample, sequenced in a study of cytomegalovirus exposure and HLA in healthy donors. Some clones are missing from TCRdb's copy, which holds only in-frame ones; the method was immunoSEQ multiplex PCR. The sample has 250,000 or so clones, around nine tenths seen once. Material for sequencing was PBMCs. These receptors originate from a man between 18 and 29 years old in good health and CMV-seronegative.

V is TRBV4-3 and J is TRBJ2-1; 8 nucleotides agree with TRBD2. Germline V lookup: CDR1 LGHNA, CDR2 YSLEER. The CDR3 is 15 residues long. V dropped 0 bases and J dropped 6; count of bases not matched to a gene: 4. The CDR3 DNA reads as TGCGCCAGCAGCCAAGATCTCCGGGGGGGCAATGAGCAGTTCTTC. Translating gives CASSQDLRGGNEQFF.

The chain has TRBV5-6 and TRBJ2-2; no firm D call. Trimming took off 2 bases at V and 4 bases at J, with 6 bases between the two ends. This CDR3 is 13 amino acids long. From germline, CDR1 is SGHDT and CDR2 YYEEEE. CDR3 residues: CASSLRVTGELFF. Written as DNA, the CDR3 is TGTGCCAGCAGCTTACGAGTCACCGGGGAGCTGTTTTTT.

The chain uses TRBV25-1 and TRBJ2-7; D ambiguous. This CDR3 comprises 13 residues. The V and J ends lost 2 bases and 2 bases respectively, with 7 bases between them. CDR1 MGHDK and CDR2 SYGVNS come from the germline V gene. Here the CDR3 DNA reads TGTGCCAGCAGTGAACAGTTTCCCTACGAGCAGTACTTC. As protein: CASSEQFPYEQYF.

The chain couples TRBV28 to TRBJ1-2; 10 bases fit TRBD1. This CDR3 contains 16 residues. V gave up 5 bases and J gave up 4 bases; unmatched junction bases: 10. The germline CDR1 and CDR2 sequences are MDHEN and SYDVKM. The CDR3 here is CASSGGQGTPVYGYTF. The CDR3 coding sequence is TGTGCCAGCAGTGGGGGACAGGGGACGCCAGTCTATGGCTACACCTTC.

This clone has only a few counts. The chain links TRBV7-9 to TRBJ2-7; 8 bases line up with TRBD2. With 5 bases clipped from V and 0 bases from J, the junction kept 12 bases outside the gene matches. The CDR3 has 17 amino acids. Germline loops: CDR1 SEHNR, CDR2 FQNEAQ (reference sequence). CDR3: CASSTFGGAASSYEQYF. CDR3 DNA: TGTGCCAGCAGCACCTTCGGGGGGGCAGCGAGCTCCTACGAGCAGTACTTC.

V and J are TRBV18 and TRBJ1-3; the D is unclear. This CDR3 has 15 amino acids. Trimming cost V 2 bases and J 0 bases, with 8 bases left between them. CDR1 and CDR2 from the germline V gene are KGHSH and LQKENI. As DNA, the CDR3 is TGTGCCAGCTCACCAATTAGAGGCTCTGGAAACACCATATATTTT. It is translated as CASSPIRGSGNTIYF.

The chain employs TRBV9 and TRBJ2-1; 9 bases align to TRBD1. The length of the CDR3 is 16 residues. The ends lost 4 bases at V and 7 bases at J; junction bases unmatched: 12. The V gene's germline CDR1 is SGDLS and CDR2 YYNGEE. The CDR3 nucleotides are TGTGCCAGCAGCACGACCGGGACAGGGTTCGAGAATGAGCAGTTCTTC. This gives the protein CASSTTGTGFENEQFF.

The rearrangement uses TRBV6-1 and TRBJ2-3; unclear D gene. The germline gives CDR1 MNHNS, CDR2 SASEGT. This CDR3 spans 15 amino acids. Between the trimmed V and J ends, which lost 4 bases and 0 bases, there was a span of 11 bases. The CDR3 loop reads CASSVGVTSTDTQYF. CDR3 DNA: TGTGCCAGCAGTGTGGGCGTAACTAGCACAGATACGCAGTATTTT.

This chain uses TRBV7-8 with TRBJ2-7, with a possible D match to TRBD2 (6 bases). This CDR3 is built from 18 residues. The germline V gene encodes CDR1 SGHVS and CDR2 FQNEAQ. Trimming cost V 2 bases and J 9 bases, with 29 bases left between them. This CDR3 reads CASSLYARAEGLGRRQYF. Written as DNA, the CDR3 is TGTGCCAGCAGCTTATACGCCAGGGCGGAGGGTCTTGGTCGCCGGCAGTACTTC.

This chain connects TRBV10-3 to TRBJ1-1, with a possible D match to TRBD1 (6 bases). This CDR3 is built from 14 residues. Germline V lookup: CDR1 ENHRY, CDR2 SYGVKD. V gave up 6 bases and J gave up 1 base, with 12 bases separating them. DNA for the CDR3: TGTGCCATCAGAGCAGGACAGACGAACACTGAAGCTTTCTTT. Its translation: CAIRAGQTNTEAFF.

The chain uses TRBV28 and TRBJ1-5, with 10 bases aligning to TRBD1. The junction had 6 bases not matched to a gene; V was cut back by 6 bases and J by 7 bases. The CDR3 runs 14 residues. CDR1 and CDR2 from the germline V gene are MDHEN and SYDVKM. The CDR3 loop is CASSSGQGIQPQHF. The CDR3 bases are TGTGCCAGCAGCTCGGGACAGGGGATCCAGCCCCAGCATTTT.

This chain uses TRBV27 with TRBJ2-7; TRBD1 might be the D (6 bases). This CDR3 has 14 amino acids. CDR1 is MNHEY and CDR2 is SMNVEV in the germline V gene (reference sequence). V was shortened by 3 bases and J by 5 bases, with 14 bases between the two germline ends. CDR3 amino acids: CASSFLDRPHEQYF. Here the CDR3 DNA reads TGTGCCAGCAGTTTTTTAGACAGGCCCCACGAGCAGTACTTC.

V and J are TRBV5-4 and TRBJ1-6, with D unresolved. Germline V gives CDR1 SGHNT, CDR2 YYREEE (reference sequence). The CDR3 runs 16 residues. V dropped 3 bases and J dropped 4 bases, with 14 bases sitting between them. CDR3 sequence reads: CASSSGKEGYNSPLHF. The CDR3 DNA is TGTGCCAGCAGCTCTGGTAAAGAGGGATATAATTCACCCCTCCACTTT.

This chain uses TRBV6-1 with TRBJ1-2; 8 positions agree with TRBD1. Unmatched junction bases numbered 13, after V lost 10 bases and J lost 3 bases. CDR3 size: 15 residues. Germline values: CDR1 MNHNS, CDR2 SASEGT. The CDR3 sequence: CATREGAGGYYGYTF. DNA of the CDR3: TGTGCCACTCGAGAGGGCGCAGGGGGCTACTATGGCTACACCTTC.

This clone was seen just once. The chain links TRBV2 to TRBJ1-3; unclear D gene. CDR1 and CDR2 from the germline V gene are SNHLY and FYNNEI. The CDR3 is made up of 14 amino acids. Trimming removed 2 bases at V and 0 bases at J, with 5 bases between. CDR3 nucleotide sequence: TGTGCCAGCAGTGAACTAAGCTCTGGAAACACCATATATTTT. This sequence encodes CASSELSSGNTIYF.

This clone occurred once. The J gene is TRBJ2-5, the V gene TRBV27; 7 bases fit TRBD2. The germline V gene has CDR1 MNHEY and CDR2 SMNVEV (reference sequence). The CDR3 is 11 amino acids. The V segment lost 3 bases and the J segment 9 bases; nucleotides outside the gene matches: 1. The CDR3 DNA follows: TGTGCCAGCAGTTTTGGGGGGGCCCAGTACTTC. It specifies CASSFGGAQYF.

CDR3 nucleotides: TGTGCCAGCAGCTCTCGGACTGGCTACGAGCAGTACTTC. It translates to CASSSRTGYEQYF. V usage is TRBV13 and J usage is TRBJ2-7, with a weak D call TRBD2 (5 bases). Looked up from germline, CDR1 is PRHDT and CDR2 is FYEKMQ (reference sequence). The CDR3 length is 13 residues. The V and J ends lost 4 bases and 3 bases respectively, with 10 bases between them.

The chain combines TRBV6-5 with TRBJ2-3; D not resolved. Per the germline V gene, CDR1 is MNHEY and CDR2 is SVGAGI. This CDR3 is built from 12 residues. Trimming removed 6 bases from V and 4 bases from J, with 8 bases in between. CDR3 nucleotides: TGTGCCAGCAGCCAGAATCCAGATACGCAGTATTTT. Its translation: CASSQNPDTQYF.

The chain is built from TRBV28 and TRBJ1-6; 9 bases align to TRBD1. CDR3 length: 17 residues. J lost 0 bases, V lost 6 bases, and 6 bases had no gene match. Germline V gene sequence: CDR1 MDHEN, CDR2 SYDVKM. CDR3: CASRDRGASSYNSPLHF. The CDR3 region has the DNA TGTGCCAGCAGAGACAGGGGGGCCAGCTCCTATAATTCACCCCTCCACTTT.

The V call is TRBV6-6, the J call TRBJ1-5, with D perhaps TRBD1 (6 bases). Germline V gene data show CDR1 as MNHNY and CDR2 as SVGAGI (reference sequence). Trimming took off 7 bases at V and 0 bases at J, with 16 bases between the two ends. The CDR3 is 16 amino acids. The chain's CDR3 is CASTPGGQYSNQPQHF. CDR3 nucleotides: TGTGCCAGCACCCCGGGGGGACAATATAGCAATCAGCCCCAGCATTTT.